Many counts were recorded for the clone carrying this T cell receptor beta chain. Its target is unknown. Each CDR3 protein gets one entry after TCRdb re-called the 5' RACE reads with MiXCR. The data hold approximately 52,000 distinct CDR3 sequences, with over 8.5% observed a single time. The record originates from a study of T-cell memory formation after mild COVID-19. About the study: TCR clusters were largely donor specific. Study observations and caveats: Contracting CD4+ clones sat mainly in CM and EM; CD8+ in EMRA. There was a balanced CD4/CD8 profile in clones contracting day 15 to 85, and later expanders leaned CD4+. Confirmation was lacking for SARS-CoV-2 specificity of second-wave clones that peaked on day 37.

From germline, CDR1 is DFQATT and CDR2 SNEGSKA (reference sequence). CDR3 length: 17 residues. V lost 0 bases to trimming and J lost 4 bases, with 20 bases between them. This sequence joins TRBV20-1 and TRBJ2-3; D possibly matches TRBD1 or TRBD2 (5 bases each). The TCR sequence derives from an adult woman who had mild COVID-19 (a few samples of this study predate the infection). Cell type and time point are not known. Sample: PBMCs or a T cell subset sorted from them (not recorded which). The CDR3 sequence is CSARDGDRGFSADTQYF. The DNA of the CDR3 is TGCAGTGCTAGAGATGGGGACCGTGGTTTTTCGGCAGATACGCAGTATTTT.